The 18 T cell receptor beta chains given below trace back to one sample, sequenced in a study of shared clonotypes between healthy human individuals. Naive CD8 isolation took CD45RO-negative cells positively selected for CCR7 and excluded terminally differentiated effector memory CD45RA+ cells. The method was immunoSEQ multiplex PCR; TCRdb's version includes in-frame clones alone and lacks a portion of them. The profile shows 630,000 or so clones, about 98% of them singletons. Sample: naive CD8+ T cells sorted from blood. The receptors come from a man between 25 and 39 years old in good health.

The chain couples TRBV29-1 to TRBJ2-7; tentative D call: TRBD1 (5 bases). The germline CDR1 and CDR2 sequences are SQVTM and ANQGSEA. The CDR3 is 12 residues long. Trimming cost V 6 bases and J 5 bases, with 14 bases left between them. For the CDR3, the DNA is TGCAGCGTGGATAAGGCGACAGACGAGCAGTACTTC. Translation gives CSVDKATDEQYF.

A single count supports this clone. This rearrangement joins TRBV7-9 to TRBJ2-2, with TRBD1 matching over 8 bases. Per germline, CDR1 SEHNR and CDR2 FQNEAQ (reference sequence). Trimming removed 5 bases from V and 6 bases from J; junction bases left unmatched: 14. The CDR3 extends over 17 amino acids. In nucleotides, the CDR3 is TGTGCCAGCAGCCAATATCCCCAGGGGGCGAGGTCCGGGGAGCTGTTTTTT. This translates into CASSQYPQGARSGELFF.

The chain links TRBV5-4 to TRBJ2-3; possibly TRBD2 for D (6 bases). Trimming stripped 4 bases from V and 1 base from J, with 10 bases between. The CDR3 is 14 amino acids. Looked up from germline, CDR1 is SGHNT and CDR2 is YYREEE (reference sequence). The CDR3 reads CASSRTGGTDTQYF. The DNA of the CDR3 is TGTGCCAGCAGCCGAACGGGGGGCACAGATACGCAGTATTTT.

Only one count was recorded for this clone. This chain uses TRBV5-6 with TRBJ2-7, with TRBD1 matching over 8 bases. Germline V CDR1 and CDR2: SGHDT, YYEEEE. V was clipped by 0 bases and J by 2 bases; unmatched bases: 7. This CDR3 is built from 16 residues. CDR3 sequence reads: CASSLVEWDRTYEQYF. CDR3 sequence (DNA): TGTGCCAGCAGCTTGGTGGAGTGGGACAGGACCTACGAGCAGTACTTC.

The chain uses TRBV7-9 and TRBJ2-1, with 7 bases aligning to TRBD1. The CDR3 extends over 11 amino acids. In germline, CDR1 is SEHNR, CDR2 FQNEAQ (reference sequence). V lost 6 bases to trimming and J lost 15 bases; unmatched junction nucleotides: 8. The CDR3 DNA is TGTGCCAGCAGTCAAAACAGGGGCCGGTTCTTC. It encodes CASSQNRGRFF.

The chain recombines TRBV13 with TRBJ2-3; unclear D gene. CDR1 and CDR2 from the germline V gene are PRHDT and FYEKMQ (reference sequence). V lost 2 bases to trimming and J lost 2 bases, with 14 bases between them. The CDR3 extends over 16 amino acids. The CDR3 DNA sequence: TGTGCCAGCAGCTTAAGTGTGGGCGGAAACACAGATACGCAGTATTTT. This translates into CASSLSVGGNTDTQYF.

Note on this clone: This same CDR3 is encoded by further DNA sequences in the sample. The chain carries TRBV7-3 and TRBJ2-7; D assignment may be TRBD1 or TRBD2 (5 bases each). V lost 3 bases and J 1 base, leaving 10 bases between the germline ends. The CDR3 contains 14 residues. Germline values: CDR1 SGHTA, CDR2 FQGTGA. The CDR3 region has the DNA TGTGCCAGCAGCTTCGGTGGGGGATCCTACGAGCAGTACTTC. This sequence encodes CASSFGGGSYEQYF.

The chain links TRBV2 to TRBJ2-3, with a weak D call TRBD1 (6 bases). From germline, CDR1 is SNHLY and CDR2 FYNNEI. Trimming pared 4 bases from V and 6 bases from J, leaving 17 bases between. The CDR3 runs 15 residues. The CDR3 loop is CASSGPPAGVDTQYF. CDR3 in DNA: TGTGCCAGCAGTGGGCCCCCCGCAGGGGTGGATACGCAGTATTTT.

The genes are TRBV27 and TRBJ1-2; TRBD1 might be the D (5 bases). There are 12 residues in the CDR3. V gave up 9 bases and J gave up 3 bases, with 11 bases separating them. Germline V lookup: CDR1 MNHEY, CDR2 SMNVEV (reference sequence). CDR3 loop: CASYGADYGYTF. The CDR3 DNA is TGTGCCAGTTACGGGGCGGACTATGGCTACACCTTC.

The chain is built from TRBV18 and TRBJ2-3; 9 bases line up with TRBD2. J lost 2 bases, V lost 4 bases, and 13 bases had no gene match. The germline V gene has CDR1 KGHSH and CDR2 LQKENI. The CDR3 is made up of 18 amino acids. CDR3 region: CASSLHLAGDLNTDTQYF. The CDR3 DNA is TGTGCCAGCTCACTTCATTTAGCGGGAGACTTAAACACAGATACGCAGTATTTT. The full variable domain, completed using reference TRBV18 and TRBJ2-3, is NAGVMQNPRHLVRRRGQEARLRCSPMKGHSHVYWYRQLPEEGLKFMVYLQKENIIDESGMPKERFSAEFPKEGPSILRIQQVVRGDSAAYFCASSLHLAGDLNTDTQYFGPGTRLTVL.

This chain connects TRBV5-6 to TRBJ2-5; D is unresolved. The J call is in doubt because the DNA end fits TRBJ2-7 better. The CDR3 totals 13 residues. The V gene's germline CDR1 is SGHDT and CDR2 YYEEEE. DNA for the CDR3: TGTGCCAGCAGCCCAAGTGGTCCCTACGAGCAGTACTTC. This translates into CASSPSGPYEQYF.

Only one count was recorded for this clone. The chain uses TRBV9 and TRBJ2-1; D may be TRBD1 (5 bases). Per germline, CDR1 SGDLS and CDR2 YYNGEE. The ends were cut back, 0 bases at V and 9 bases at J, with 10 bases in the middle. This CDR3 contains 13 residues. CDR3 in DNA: TGTGCCAGCAGCGTAGATTGGACAATTGAGCAGTTCTTC. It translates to CASSVDWTIEQFF. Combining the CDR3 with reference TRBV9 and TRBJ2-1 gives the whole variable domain DSGVTQTPKHLITATGQRVTLRCSPRSGDLSVYWYQQSLDQGLQFLIQYYNGEERAKGNILERFSAQQFPDLHSELNLSSLELGDSALYFCASSVDWTIEQFFGPGTRLTVL.

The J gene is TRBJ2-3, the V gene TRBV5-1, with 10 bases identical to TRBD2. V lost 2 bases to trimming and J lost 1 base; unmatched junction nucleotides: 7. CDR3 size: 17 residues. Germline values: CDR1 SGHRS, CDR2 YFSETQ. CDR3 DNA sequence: TGCGCCAGCAGCTTAGGGACTAGCGTTAGAGGCACAGATACGCAGTATTTT. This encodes CASSLGTSVRGTDTQYF.

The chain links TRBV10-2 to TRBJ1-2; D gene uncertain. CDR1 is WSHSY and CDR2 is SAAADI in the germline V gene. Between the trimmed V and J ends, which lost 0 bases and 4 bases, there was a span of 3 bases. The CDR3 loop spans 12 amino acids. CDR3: CASSESGYGYTF. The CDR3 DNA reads TGCGCCAGCAGTGAGTCGGGCTATGGCTACACCTTC.

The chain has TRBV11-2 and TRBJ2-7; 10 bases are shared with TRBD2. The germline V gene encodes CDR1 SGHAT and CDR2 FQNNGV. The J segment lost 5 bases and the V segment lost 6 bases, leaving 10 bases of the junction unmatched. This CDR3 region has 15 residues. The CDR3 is CASSYEGTSADEQYF. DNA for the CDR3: TGTGCCAGCAGTTACGAAGGGACTAGCGCTGACGAGCAGTACTTC.

In DNA, the CDR3 is TGTGCCAGCAGCTCCACAGGGGAAGAGACCCAGTACTTC. Its translation: CASSSTGEETQYF. V usage is TRBV9 and J usage is TRBJ2-5; 7 bases match TRBD1. This CDR3 has 13 residues. The ends lost 4 bases at V and 3 bases at J; junction bases unmatched: 3. Germline V lookup: CDR1 SGDLS, CDR2 YYNGEE.

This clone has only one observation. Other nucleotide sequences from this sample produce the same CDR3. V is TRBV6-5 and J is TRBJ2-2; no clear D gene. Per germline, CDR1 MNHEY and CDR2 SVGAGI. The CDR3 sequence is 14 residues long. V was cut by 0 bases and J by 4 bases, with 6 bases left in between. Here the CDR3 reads CASSYSAVTGELFF. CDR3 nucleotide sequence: TGTGCCAGCAGTTACTCTGCCGTCACCGGGGAGCTGTTTTTT.

In nucleotides, the CDR3 is TGTGCCAGCAGCCCTCCCCCGGGAGTGAACACTGAAGCTTTCTTT. Translated: CASSPPPGVNTEAFF. V is TRBV9 and J is TRBJ1-1; no clear D. Germline CDR1 is SGDLS and CDR2 is YYNGEE. Deletions cut 4 bases from V and 0 bases from J, with 13 bases between. This CDR3 is 15 amino acids long.